This T cell receptor beta chain is drawn from a study of PD-1 blockade in classical Hodgkin lymphoma. General study points: There remain no defined causes for the repertoire differences, which possibly reflect disease activity or prior therapy. CD4+ TCR diversity, unlike CD8+, rose significantly by C4D1.

Each and every patient relapsed after autologous stem cell transplantation, and patients got differing brentuximab vedotin exposure. As concerns this clone: Its antigen is unidentified.

The repertoire was sequenced with immunoSEQ multiplex PCR; TCRdb's copy has only in-frame clones and lacks some. The sample records about 39,000 clones, 60% to 80% being singletons. The CDR3 extends over 13 amino acids. Germline V gene sequence: CDR1 SGHTA, CDR2 FQGTGA. The V gene lost 4 bases and the J gene lost 6 bases, with 9 bases spanning the gap. The origin of this receptor is a human donor with classical Hodgkin lymphoma. This specimen consisted of peripheral blood mononuclear cells (PBMCs), obtained before the second cycle of nivolumab. This sequence joins TRBV7-3 and TRBJ2-2, with a tentative D call TRBD2 (6 bases). The CDR3 loop reads CASSYGGAGELFF. CDR3 in DNA: TGTGCCAGCAGCTACGGGGGAGCCGGGGAGCTGTTTTTT.